The rows below give T cell receptor beta chains drawn from one sample of a study of shared clonotypes between healthy human individuals. TCRdb's copy holds only in-frame clones and misses some; the assay was immunoSEQ multiplex PCR. The data hold some 550,000 clones, with 97% observed a single time. The sample comprised naive CD4+ T cells sorted from blood. All receptors derive from a woman aged 25 to 39 in good health. Each CDR3 is given with its conserved first and last residue. The D gene is left open where the match is weak. Some rows mark clone size as missing; the rest say once, few, many or name a class of expanded clone.

CDR3 length	clone size	V gene	D gene	J gene	CDR3 protein	CDR3 DNA
13	once	TRBV7-9	NA	TRBJ1-1	CASSLTLVAEAFF	TGTGCCAGCAGCTTAACCCTAGTCGCTGAAGCTTTCTTT
14	NA	TRBV15	NA	TRBJ2-7	CATSRVLEDYEQYF	TGTGCCACCAGCAGAGTGTTAGAGGACTACGAGCAGTACTTC
14	NA	TRBV28	NA	TRBJ2-7	CASSLSGILPEQYF	TGTGCCAGCAGTTTGAGTGGGATTCTCCCCGAGCAGTACTTC
14	NA	TRBV6-5	NA	TRBJ2-1	CASSYDRINNEQFF	TGTGCCAGCAGTTACGACAGGATCAACAATGAGCAGTTCTTC
15	NA	TRBV11-2	TRBD1	TRBJ1-3	CASRARGQSGNTIYF	TGTGCCAGCAGGGCAAGGGGACAGTCTGGAAACACCATATATTTT
14	NA	TRBV21-1	NA	TRBJ2-1	CASKGHSSYNEQFF	TGTGCCAGCAAGGGGCACAGCTCCTACAATGAGCAGTTCTTC
9	NA	TRBV20-1	NA	TRBJ2-1	CSGINGQFF	TGCAGTGGGATTAACGGGCAGTTCTTC
16	NA	TRBV28	TRBD1	TRBJ1-2	CASLLRGHPIRKGYTF	TGTGCCAGCCTGCTGAGGGGGCATCCAATAAGGAAGGGCTACACCTTC
15	NA	TRBV28	NA	TRBJ2-7	CASSFEDRRFYEQYF	TGTGCCAGCAGTTTTGAGGACCGACGCTTCTACGAGCAGTACTTC
17	NA	TRBV18	NA	TRBJ1-4	CASSPTQFRDGEEKLFF	TGTGCCAGCTCACCAACTCAATTCCGGGACGGGGAAGAAAAACTGTTTTTT
14	NA	TRBV7-2	NA	TRBJ2-7	CASSLALLYYEQYF	TGTGCCAGCAGCTTAGCGTTACTCTACTACGAGCAGTACTTC
15	once	TRBV21-1	NA	TRBJ2-1	CASSKGRSLLNEQFF	TGTGCCAGCAGCAAAGGCAGGAGTTTGTTGAATGAGCAGTTCTTC
12	NA	TRBV11-3	NA	TRBJ2-2	CASSLERGELFF	TGTGCCAGCAGCTTAGAGAGGGGGGAGCTGTTTTTT
15	NA	TRBV19	TRBD1	TRBJ1-1	CASRIQGAGDTEAFF	TGTGCCAGTAGAATACAGGGGGCCGGGGACACTGAAGCTTTCTTT
16	NA	TRBV7-6	TRBD1	TRBJ1-1	CASSLGQGGLNTEAFF	TGTGCCAGCAGCTTGGGACAGGGGGGATTGAACACTGAAGCTTTCTTT
14	NA	TRBV6-5	TRBD2	TRBJ2-7	CAILGAGPPYEQYF	TGTGCCATCCTAGGAGCGGGGCCCCCCTACGAGCAGTACTTC
15	NA	TRBV2	TRBD2	TRBJ2-1	CASSILAGGGNEQFF	TGTGCCAGCAGCATACTAGCGGGAGGGGGGAATGAGCAGTTCTTC
13	NA	TRBV28	NA	TRBJ2-7	CASRGGRAGEQYF	TGTGCCAGCAGGGGCGGAAGGGCGGGGGAGCAGTACTTC
14	NA	TRBV19	TRBD2	TRBJ2-7	CASRISSGSYEQYF	TGTGCCAGTAGGATATCTAGCGGGAGTTACGAGCAGTACTTC
18	NA	TRBV11-2	TRBD2	TRBJ2-5	CASSLEGYRASGRETQYF	TGTGCCAGCAGCTTAGAAGGTTACAGGGCTAGCGGGAGAGAGACCCAGTACTTC
13	NA	TRBV29-1	NA	TRBJ2-1	CSVGAALYNEQFF	TGCAGCGTTGGGGCGGCTTTATACAATGAGCAGTTCTTC
15	NA	TRBV7-2	NA	TRBJ1-5	CASSPGRSGNQPQHF	TGTGCCAGCAGCCCGGGCCGGAGTGGCAATCAGCCCCAGCATTTT
17	NA	TRBV5-1	TRBD2	TRBJ2-5	CASSLEGTPGRGETQYF	TGCGCCAGCAGCTTGGAGGGGACCCCCGGGAGGGGGGAGACCCAGTACTTC
16	NA	TRBV7-2	NA	TRBJ2-7	CASSLDLGGTPYEQYF	TGTGCCAGCAGCCTCGACTTAGGCGGGACGCCCTACGAGCAGTACTTC
16	NA	TRBV5-1	TRBD2	TRBJ2-1	CASSWMTSGDYNEQFF	TGCGCCAGCAGCTGGATGACTAGCGGGGATTACAATGAGCAGTTCTTC
18	NA	TRBV18	TRBD1	TRBJ2-5	CASSPRGQGLFSQETQYF	TGTGCCAGCTCACCACGTGGACAGGGCCTATTCAGCCAAGAGACCCAGTACTTC
16	NA	TRBV28	NA	TRBJ2-7	CASSLPGGNLPYEQYF	TGTGCCAGCAGTTTACCGGGCGGGAACCTTCCCTACGAGCAGTACTTC